This TCR beta chain was recovered during a study of blood T cell repertoires in COVID-19. About the research overall: The United States, Italy and Spain provided the acute and convalescent COVID-19 samples.

This CDR3 is built from 15 residues. V was shortened by 3 bases and J by 5 bases, with 16 bases between the two germline ends. CDR1 and CDR2 from the germline V gene are SGHAT and FQNNGV. Some clones are missing from TCRdb's copy, which holds only in-frame ones; the method was immunoSEQ multiplex PCR. The table records about 130,000 clones, more than 75% of them present only once. The sample taken for sequencing was peripheral blood. The chain recombines TRBV11-2 with TRBJ2-5; perhaps TRBD2 as D (5 bases). This clonotype was sampled from a man aged 50 to 59 with active COVID-19. CDR3 DNA sequence: TGTGCCAGCAGCTTGGGCGGGCTAGATTCGGAGACCCAGTACTTC. It codes for CASSLGGLDSETQYF.